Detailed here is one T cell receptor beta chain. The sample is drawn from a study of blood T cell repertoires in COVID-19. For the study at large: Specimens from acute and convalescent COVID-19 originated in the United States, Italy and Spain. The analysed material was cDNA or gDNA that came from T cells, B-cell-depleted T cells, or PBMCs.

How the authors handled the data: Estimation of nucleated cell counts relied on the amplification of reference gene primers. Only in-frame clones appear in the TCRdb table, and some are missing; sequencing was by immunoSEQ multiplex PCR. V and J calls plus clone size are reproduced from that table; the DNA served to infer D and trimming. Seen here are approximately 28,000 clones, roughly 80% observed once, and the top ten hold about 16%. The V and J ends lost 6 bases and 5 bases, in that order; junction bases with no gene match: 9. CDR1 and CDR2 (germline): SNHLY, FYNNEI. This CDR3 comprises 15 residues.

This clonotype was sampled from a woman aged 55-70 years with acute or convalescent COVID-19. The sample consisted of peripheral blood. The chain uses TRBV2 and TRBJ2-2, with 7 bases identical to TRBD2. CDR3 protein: CASRKTSKGTGELFF. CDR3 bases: TGTGCCAGCAGGAAGACTAGCAAGGGAACCGGGGAGCTGTTTTTT.